These 6 T cell receptor beta chains were all obtained from the same sample, sequenced in a study of T cell responses to AZD1222 COVID-19 vaccine. This table comes from immunoSEQ multiplex PCR, and its TCRdb copy is limited to in-frame clones, with some not included. The data contain 65,000 to 85,000 clones, about four fifths of them singletons. The sample consisted of peripheral blood, taken 28 days after the second AZD1222 dose. These receptor sequences come from an adult who received the AZD1222 COVID-19 vaccine.

V is TRBV3-1 (or the pseudogene TRBV3-2) and J is TRBJ2-7; 7 bases match TRBD1. Germline lookup yields CDR1 LGHDT and CDR2 YNNKEL (reference sequence). J lost 6 bases, V lost 4 bases, and 9 bases had no gene match. The CDR3 extends over 14 amino acids. CDR3 DNA: TGTGCCAGCAGCCTCAAGTGGGACAGCTCCGAGCAGTACTTC. Translating it yields CASSLKWDSSEQYF.

The gene calls are TRBV18 and TRBJ2-7, with 8 bases that match TRBD2. Per the germline V gene, CDR1 is KGHSH and CDR2 is LQKENI. The CDR3 spans 14 residues. V was pared by 3 bases and J by 3 bases, with 4 bases of the junction left unmatched. CDR3 residues: CASSPGLAIYEQYF. The CDR3 DNA sequence: TGTGCCAGCTCACCTGGACTAGCTATCTACGAGCAGTACTTC.

The chain uses TRBV19 and TRBJ1-6; D ambiguous. V was clipped by 5 bases and J by 8 bases, with 7 bases between them. CDR1 LNHDA and CDR2 SQIVND come from the germline V gene (reference sequence). The CDR3 covers 12 residues. CDR3 sequence reads: CASSFRDSPLHF. DNA of the CDR3: TGTGCCAGTAGTTTCCGGGATTCACCCCTCCACTTT.

This rearrangement joins TRBV9 to TRBJ2-1; a possible D gene is TRBD2 (5 bases). CDR3 length: 15 residues. With 4 bases removed from V and 14 bases from J, the gap between germline ends came to 25 bases. Germline-derived CDR1 and CDR2 are SGDLS and YYNGEE. CDR3 amino acids: CASSLTTSRREAEFF. DNA of the CDR3: TGTGCCAGCAGCTTAACTACTAGTAGACGCGAGGCGGAGTTCTTC.

This clone has just a few counts. The chain employs TRBV6-1 and TRBJ2-7; TRBD1 aligns across 8 bases. The trim removed 4 bases at V and 2 bases at J, leaving 10 bases unmatched. This CDR3 has 16 amino acids. Per germline, CDR1 MNHNS and CDR2 SASEGT. This CDR3 reads CASSGPMGQETYEQYF. CDR3 sequence (DNA): TGTGCCAGCAGTGGACCGATGGGACAGGAAACCTACGAGCAGTACTTC.

V usage is TRBV7-2 and J usage is TRBJ2-5, with D perhaps given as TRBD1 or TRBD2 (5 bases each). CDR1 and CDR2 from the germline V gene are SGHTA and FQGNSA. Trimming took off 5 bases at V and 1 base at J, with 14 bases between the two ends. The CDR3 consists of 15 residues. CDR3 sequence: CASSMPGPTQETQYF. For the CDR3, the DNA is TGTGCCAGCAGCATGCCGGGACCCACCCAAGAGACCCAGTACTTC.